Below, one T cell receptor beta chain is given with its context. No antigen is known for it. The data derive from a study of T cell responses to AZD1222 COVID-19 vaccine. Study outcomes and limitations: Vaccine-associated CD4 TCRs ranged over spike, dominating at 160-218 and 743-854. There were mostly white British donors and more females than males, and clonal diversity was possibly underestimated.

CDR1 MDHEN and CDR2 SYDVKM come from the germline V gene. The CDR3 totals 16 residues. Losses at the gene ends were 6 bases for V and 1 base for J; bases not matched to a gene: 7. Clones were read by immunoSEQ multiplex PCR, and TCRdb kept only the in-frame ones, dropping some. The table shows 100,000 to 150,000 clones, with 88% occurring only once. The clonotype was recovered from an adult in good health. The rearrangement uses TRBV28 and TRBJ2-7, with 12 bases that match TRBD2. This specimen consisted of peripheral blood, obtained on day 0 of AZD1222 vaccination. CDR3 region: CASRELGTSGSYEQYF. CDR3 DNA sequence: TGTGCCAGCAGGGAGCTAGGGACTAGCGGGTCCTACGAGCAGTACTTC.